The 31 T cell receptor beta chains in this list originate from one sample, sequenced in a study of blood T cell repertoires in COVID-19. TCRdb's table, derived via immunoSEQ multiplex PCR, lists solely in-frame clones and lacks some. The sample consists of fewer than 200,000 clones, approximately 80% of them appearing once. What was sequenced was peripheral blood. The origin of the receptors is a man in his sixties with acute or convalescent COVID-19.

This chain uses TRBV5-8 with TRBJ1-5; 7 bases agree with TRBD1. Germline CDR1 reads SGHTS; CDR2 reads YDEGEE. The V and J ends lost 4 bases and 2 bases, in that order; junction bases with no gene match: 12. CDR3 length: 17 residues. The CDR3 DNA follows: TGTGCCAGCAGCAAGCGACAGGGCTCGCAGCGCAATCAGCCCCAGCATTTT. This encodes CASSKRQGSQRNQPQHF. The whole variable domain, filled in from reference TRBV5-8 and TRBJ1-5, reads EAGVTQSPTHLIKTRGQQATLRCSPISGHTSVYWYQQALGLGLQFLLWYDEGEERNRGNFPPRFSGRQFPNYSSELNVNALELEDSALYLCASSKRQGSQRNQPQHFGDGTRLSIL.

This clone was found once. The gene calls are TRBV6-2 or TRBV6-3 and TRBJ2-1; TRBD1 matches 9 bases. The CDR3 loop spans 16 amino acids. V trimming: 4 bases; J trimming: 4 bases; junction bases outside the gene matches: 8. CDR1 is MNHEY, CDR2 SVGEGT, per germline. CDR3 region: CASSSRDRVAYNEQFF. Here the CDR3 DNA reads TGTGCCAGCAGTTCCCGGGACAGGGTTGCGTACAATGAGCAGTTCTTC.

This chain connects TRBV2 to TRBJ1-2, with D possibly matching TRBD1 (5 bases). The CDR3 sequence is 15 residues long. Looked up from germline, CDR1 is SNHLY and CDR2 is FYNNEI. V was cut by 4 bases and J by 8 bases, with 20 bases left in between. CDR3 residues: CASSAWAGTANGYTF. As DNA, the CDR3 is TGTGCCAGCAGTGCCTGGGCCGGGACTGCGAACGGCTACACCTTC.

The J gene is TRBJ1-2, the V gene TRBV11-2; possible D gene TRBD1, 6 bases. CDR3 length equals 14 residues. The V end lost 5 bases, the J end lost 6 bases, and 16 bases lay between the germline ends. Looked up from germline, CDR1 is SGHAT and CDR2 is FQNNGV. The CDR3 sequence: CASSPIRDTDGYTF. The CDR3 DNA reads TGTGCCAGCAGCCCGATCCGGGACACTGATGGCTACACCTTC.

The chain joins TRBV18 to TRBJ2-5; D gene uncertain. The V and J ends lost 5 bases and 3 bases respectively, with 4 bases between them. Germline CDR1 and CDR2: KGHSH and LQKENI. This CDR3 comprises 11 residues. This CDR3 reads CASSGKETQYF. CDR3 nucleotides: TGTGCCAGCTCAGGCAAAGAGACCCAGTACTTC.

V and J are TRBV6-1 and TRBJ1-5, with D hard to call. CDR3 length: 12 residues. Trimming cost V 6 bases and J 11 bases, with 14 bases left between them. The germline V gene has CDR1 MNHNS and CDR2 SASEGT. The DNA of the CDR3 is TGTGCCAGCAGACAAGCCGCCGGGGCCCAGCATTTT. Its translation: CASRQAAGAQHF.

For the CDR3, the DNA is TGTGCCAGCAGCTTAGCAATGTCAGGGGGAGCTTTCTTT. Residues: CASSLAMSGGAFF. The rearrangement joins TRBV7-2 to TRBJ1-1, with 7 nucleotides matching TRBD1. The germline V gene encodes CDR1 SGHTA and CDR2 FQGNSA. This CDR3 contains 13 residues. The V gene end was trimmed by 0 bases and the J gene end by 10 bases; junction bases not matched to a gene: 5. The full variable domain, rest sourced from reference TRBV7-2 and TRBJ1-1, is GAGVSQSPSNKVTEKGKDVELRCDPISGHTALYWYRQSLGQGLEFLIYFQGNSAPDKSGLPSDRFSAERTGGSVSTLTIQRTQQEDSAVYLCASSLAMSGGAFFGQGTRLTVV.

J is TRBJ2-7 and V is TRBV28; a possible D gene is TRBD1 (5 bases). Germline CDR1 MDHEN, CDR2 SYDVKM. This CDR3 is built from 12 residues. Trimming pared 3 bases from V and 3 bases from J, leaving 6 bases between. The CDR3 DNA follows: TGTGCCAGCAGTTTTACAGGCTACGAGCAGTACTTC. This encodes CASSFTGYEQYF.

V and J are TRBV24-1 and TRBJ1-2, with TRBD1 matching 8 bases. Looked up from germline, CDR1 is KGHDR and CDR2 is SFDVKD. After removal of 5 bases from V and 7 bases from J, the junction contained 2 bases not matched to a gene. The CDR3 is made up of 12 amino acids. In nucleotides, the CDR3 is TGTGCCACCAGTGTAGACAGGGGTGGCTACACCTTC. This codes for CATSVDRGGYTF.

The chain joins TRBV27 to TRBJ2-2, with 7 bases fitting TRBD1. The junction had 5 bases not matched to a gene; V was cut back by 7 bases and J by 0 bases. Germline V gives CDR1 MNHEY, CDR2 SMNVEV (reference sequence). This CDR3 region has 15 residues. CDR3 region: CASNRQGPNTGELFF. The DNA of the CDR3 is TGTGCCAGCAACCGACAGGGCCCGAACACCGGGGAGCTGTTTTTT.

The CDR3 here is CASSPPPEAFF. CDR3 coding DNA: TGTGCCAGCAGTCCTCCCCCTGAAGCTTTCTTT. V gene TRBV7-2 combines with J gene TRBJ1-1; D is unclear. Per germline, CDR1 SGHTA and CDR2 FQGNSA. This CDR3 has 11 residues. Trimming took off 6 bases at V and 6 bases at J, with 8 bases between the two ends.

The chain joins TRBV6-5 to TRBJ1-3, with unresolved D. The CDR3 sequence is 16 residues long. The germline CDR1 and CDR2 sequences are MNHEY and SVGAGI. The V gene lost 0 bases and the J gene lost 0 bases, with 9 bases spanning the gap. In nucleotides, the CDR3 is TGTGCCAGCAGTTACTCGAGTAAGAGCTCTGGAAACACCATATATTTT. It is translated as CASSYSSKSSGNTIYF.

The chain links TRBV3-1 (or the pseudogene TRBV3-2) to TRBJ1-6; 9 nucleotides line up with TRBD1. The V and J ends lost 0 bases and 10 bases, in that order; junction bases with no gene match: 7. CDR3 length equals 16 residues. Germline assignment: CDR1 LGHDT and CDR2 YNNKEL (reference sequence). The CDR3 region is CASSQEPGTGRSPLHF. Written as DNA, the CDR3 is TGTGCCAGCAGCCAAGAACCCGGGACAGGGAGGTCACCCCTCCACTTT.

V usage is TRBV15 and J usage is TRBJ1-6; maybe TRBD1 (5 bases). V was clipped by 3 bases and J by 0 bases, with 6 bases between them. The CDR3 runs 15 residues. Germline V gene data show CDR1 as LNHNV and CDR2 as YYDKDF (reference sequence). CDR3 DNA: TGTGCCACCAGCAGGGACATCTCCTATAATTCACCCCTCCACTTT. It encodes CATSRDISYNSPLHF. The complete variable domain, with remaining parts taken from reference TRBV15 and TRBJ1-6, reads DAMVIQNPRYQVTQFGKPVTLSCSQTLNHNVMYWYQQKSSQAPKLLFHYYDKDFNNEADTPDNFQSRRPNTSFCFLDIRSPGLGDTAMYLCATSRDISYNSPLHFGNGTRLTVT.

The rearrangement uses TRBV24-1 and TRBJ2-1; possible D gene TRBD2, 6 bases. The V end lost 5 bases, the J end lost 7 bases, and 14 bases lay between the germline ends. Germline CDR1 is KGHDR and CDR2 is SFDVKD. This CDR3 comprises 14 residues. The CDR3 coding sequence is TGTGCCACCAGTGCTATGGGGGGAGGTAATGAGCAGTTCTTC. The encoded protein is CATSAMGGGNEQFF.

CDR3: CATRFGIDTEAFF. The CDR3 DNA is TGTGCCACCAGGTTCGGGATAGACACTGAAGCTTTCTTT. The rearrangement links TRBV15 to TRBJ1-1, with D unresolved. Looked up from germline, CDR1 is LNHNV and CDR2 is YYDKDF (reference sequence). The CDR3 runs to 13 residues. V was cut by 6 bases and J by 3 bases, with 11 bases left in between.

J is TRBJ1-2 and V is TRBV30; D is unclear. This CDR3 region has 13 residues. CDR1 is GTSNPN and CDR2 is SVGIG in the germline V gene (reference sequence). V was trimmed by 0 bases and J by 2 bases, leaving 7 bases between them. As DNA, the CDR3 is TGTGCCTGGAGTGTAATGAGGAACTATGGCTACACCTTC. The encoded protein is CAWSVMRNYGYTF.

The gene calls are TRBV19 and TRBJ1-4; 11 bases agree with TRBD1. The CDR3 has 16 residues. Germline CDR1 is LNHDA and CDR2 is SQIVND (reference sequence). Unmatched junction bases numbered 11, after V lost 6 bases and J lost 8 bases. Here the CDR3 DNA reads TGTGCCAGTAGCCTTCTCGGACAGGGGGCTAGGGAAAAACTGTTTTTT. This sequence encodes CASSLLGQGAREKLFF.

This rearrangement joins TRBV7-2 to TRBJ2-7; TRBD2 agrees at 10 bases. The CDR3 has 15 residues. V gave up 7 bases and J gave up 9 bases; unmatched junction bases: 15. Germline CDR1 and CDR2: SGHTA and FQGNSA. CDR3 coding DNA: TGTGCCAGCACTACCCGTACAAGCGGGGGGGCCCTGCAGTACTTC. It encodes CASTTRTSGGALQYF.

This clone was counted a single time. This chain uses TRBV7-8 with TRBJ1-5; D perhaps matches TRBD1 (6 bases). The CDR3 consists of 14 residues. From germline, CDR1 is SGHVS and CDR2 FQNEAQ. Trimming cost V 5 bases and J 8 bases, with 16 bases left between them. The CDR3 sequence is CASSRGQRVEPQHF. The CDR3 coding sequence is TGTGCCAGCAGCCGAGGACAGCGGGTAGAGCCCCAGCATTTT.

The chain employs TRBV7-2 and TRBJ1-5; 7 nucleotides agree with TRBD1. The CDR3 is made up of 16 amino acids. The V gene's germline CDR1 is SGHTA and CDR2 FQGNSA. V was pared by 1 base and J by 7 bases, with 10 bases of the junction left unmatched. DNA for the CDR3: TGTGCCAGCAGCTTAGTGAGACAGGGAATCATCCAGCCCCAGCATTTT. It codes for CASSLVRQGIIQPQHF.

There are a few counts of this clone. The rearrangement links TRBV6-5 to TRBJ2-1; 10 nucleotides line up with TRBD1. The CDR3 consists of 15 residues. Germline V gives CDR1 MNHEY, CDR2 SVGAGI. V trimming: 2 bases; J trimming: 7 bases; junction bases outside the gene matches: 5. The CDR3 DNA is TGTGCCAGCAGTTACGGGACAGGGGTTACGAATGAGCAGTTCTTC. Protein: CASSYGTGVTNEQFF.

The chain is built from TRBV5-1 and TRBJ2-3, with a weak D call TRBD1 (7 bases). The CDR3 contains 15 residues. Trimming shortened V by 0 bases and J by 5 bases, and 13 bases separated the two germline ends. Germline CDR1 is SGHRS and CDR2 is YFSETQ. The CDR3 nucleotides read TGCGCCAGCAGCTTGGACAGGGGTAGCGGAGATACGCAGTATTTT. This gives the protein CASSLDRGSGDTQYF. Full variable domain (remainder filled in from reference TRBV5-1 and TRBJ2-3): KAGVTQTPRYLIKTRGQQVTLSCSPISGHRSVSWYQQTPGQGLQFLFEYFSETQRNKGNFPGRFSGRQFSNSRSEMNVSTLELGDSALYLCASSLDRGSGDTQYFGPGTRLTVL.

The chain couples TRBV19 to TRBJ2-7, with 7 positions matching TRBD2. The CDR3 length is 14 residues. Trimming took 7 bases from V and 0 from J; bases not matched to a gene: 6. Germline loops: CDR1 LNHDA, CDR2 SQIVND (reference sequence). This CDR3 is CASTASGLSYEQYF. The DNA for the CDR3 is TGTGCCAGTACGGCTAGCGGCCTCTCCTACGAGCAGTACTTC.

The chain recombines TRBV4-1 with TRBJ2-7; TRBD1 matches 9 bases. The CDR3 covers 15 residues. Per the germline V gene, CDR1 is MGHRA and CDR2 is YSYEKL. The V and J ends lost 2 bases and 1 base, in that order; junction bases with no gene match: 3. The CDR3 DNA is TGCGCCAGCAGCCAAAGAGGGACAGGGTCCTACGAGCAGTACTTC. Amino acid sequence: CASSQRGTGSYEQYF.

This chain links TRBV11-2 with TRBJ2-3, with D maybe TRBD1 (6 bases). With 4 bases removed from V and 2 bases from J, the gap between germline ends came to 10 bases. Germline assignment: CDR1 SGHAT and CDR2 FQNNGV. The CDR3 sequence is 14 residues long. The CDR3 region has the DNA TGTGCCAGCAGCTCAGGGGCCTCCACAGATACGCAGTATTTT. This encodes CASSSGASTDTQYF. Variable domain in full (rest from reference TRBV11-2 and TRBJ2-3): EAGVAQSPRYKIIEKRQSVAFWCNPISGHATLYWYQQILGQGPKLLIQFQNNGVVDDSQLPKDRFSAERLKGVDSTLKIQPAKLEDSAVYLCASSSGASTDTQYFGPGTRLTVL.

The gene calls are TRBV5-4 and TRBJ1-4, with unresolved D. The CDR3 is 13 residues long. Germline V CDR1 and CDR2: SGHNT, YYREEE (reference sequence). Between the trimmed V and J ends, which lost 2 bases and 8 bases, there was a span of 10 bases. The CDR3 loop reads CASSFGGGEKLFF. For the CDR3, the DNA is TGTGCCAGCAGCTTCGGCGGCGGGGAAAAACTGTTTTTT.

This chain uses TRBV4-1 with TRBJ2-3, with TRBD2 matching over 10 bases. CDR1 MGHRA and CDR2 YSYEKL come from the germline V gene. CDR3 length: 14 residues. The trim removed 4 bases at V and 5 bases at J, leaving 3 bases unmatched. The CDR3 spells CASSRLAGEDTQYF. The CDR3 DNA reads as TGCGCCAGCAGCCGACTAGCGGGTGAAGATACGCAGTATTTT.

This clone was seen a single time. J is TRBJ2-3 and V is TRBV18, with D maybe TRBD2 (5 bases). There are 16 residues in the CDR3. V was pared by 2 bases and J by 3 bases, with 15 bases between. Germline CDR1 and CDR2: KGHSH and LQKENI. CDR3 sequence: CASSPATNALTDTQYF. The DNA for the CDR3 is TGTGCCAGCTCACCAGCGACTAACGCCTTGACAGATACGCAGTATTTT.

The genes are TRBV29-1 and TRBJ1-2; no reliable D call. The CDR3 length is 13 residues. In germline, CDR1 is SQVTM, CDR2 ANQGSEA. The ends were cut back, 6 bases at V and 1 base at J, with 12 bases in the middle. The CDR3, as DNA: TGCAGCGTGATTGCAGGCATTAACTATGGCTACACCTTC. Translating it yields CSVIAGINYGYTF.

This clone was seen ten or more times. This chain uses TRBV2 with TRBJ1-3, with TRBD1 matching over 8 bases. The length of the CDR3 is 15 residues. The germline V gene encodes CDR1 SNHLY and CDR2 FYNNEI. The trim removed 6 bases at V and 0 bases at J, leaving 4 bases unmatched. The CDR3 loop reads CASRRQGSSGNTIYF. The DNA of the CDR3 is TGTGCCAGCAGGAGACAGGGGAGCTCTGGAAACACCATATATTTT.